Shown below are 5 T cell receptor beta chains from a single sample sequenced in a study of OX40 agonist ivuxolimab in advanced cancers. The data were produced by immunoSEQ multiplex PCR, yet TCRdb's version contains in-frame clones alone and is incomplete. The table shows tens of thousands of clones, with roughly 84% occurring only once. The sample was CD4+ or CD8+ T cells sorted from blood, taken in a trial of the OX40 agonist ivuxolimab. The receptors derive from an adult with an advanced solid tumor such as melanoma, head and neck, liver or kidney cancer.

The V and J genes are TRBV14 and TRBJ2-7; unclear D gene. Trimming cost V 4 bases and J 0 bases, with 10 bases left between them. CDR1 and CDR2 (germline): SGHDN, FVKESK. CDR3 length equals 14 residues. CDR3 nucleotides: TGTGCCAGCAGCCCCCAAAGGAGCTCCTACGAGCAGTACTTC. Encoded protein: CASSPQRSSYEQYF.

The V call is TRBV7-9, the J call TRBJ2-5, with 11 bases lining up with TRBD2. CDR3 length equals 16 residues. Trimming at V came to 3 bases and at J to 4 bases, leaving 7 bases not matched to a gene. The V gene's germline CDR1 is SEHNR and CDR2 FQNEAQ (reference sequence). The CDR3 loop is CASSFSGGALRETQYF. The CDR3 DNA sequence: TGTGCCAGCAGCTTTAGCGGGGGGGCATTACGAGAGACCCAGTACTTC.

This chain joins TRBV27 and TRBJ2-5; D is ambiguous. CDR3 length: 15 amino acids. Germline CDR1 MNHEY, CDR2 SMNVEV (reference sequence). Trimming cost V 0 bases and J 5 bases, with 13 bases left between them. The CDR3 loop reads CASSLSIGVSETQYF. For the CDR3, the DNA is TGTGCCAGCAGTTTATCGATTGGGGTTTCCGAGACCCAGTACTTC.

A single count supports this clone. The chain has TRBV19 and TRBJ1-3; a weak D match, TRBD1 (5 bases). V was clipped by 5 bases and J by 2 bases, with 7 bases between them. Germline CDR1 LNHDA, CDR2 SQIVND (reference sequence). The CDR3 consists of 13 residues. The CDR3 reads CASSAGAGNTIYF. The CDR3 nucleotides read TGTGCCAGTAGTGCGGGGGCTGGAAACACCATATATTTT.

This chain joins TRBV5-1 and TRBJ2-5; 12 bases are shared with TRBD1. This CDR3 region has 18 residues. CDR1 SGHRS and CDR2 YFSETQ come from the germline V gene. J was trimmed by 5 bases and V by 4 bases; bases with no gene match: 15. CDR3 DNA: TGCGCCAGCAGCGCACAAGCCGGGACAGGGGGCGCAAGGGAGACCCAGTACTTC. It codes for CASSAQAGTGGARETQYF.